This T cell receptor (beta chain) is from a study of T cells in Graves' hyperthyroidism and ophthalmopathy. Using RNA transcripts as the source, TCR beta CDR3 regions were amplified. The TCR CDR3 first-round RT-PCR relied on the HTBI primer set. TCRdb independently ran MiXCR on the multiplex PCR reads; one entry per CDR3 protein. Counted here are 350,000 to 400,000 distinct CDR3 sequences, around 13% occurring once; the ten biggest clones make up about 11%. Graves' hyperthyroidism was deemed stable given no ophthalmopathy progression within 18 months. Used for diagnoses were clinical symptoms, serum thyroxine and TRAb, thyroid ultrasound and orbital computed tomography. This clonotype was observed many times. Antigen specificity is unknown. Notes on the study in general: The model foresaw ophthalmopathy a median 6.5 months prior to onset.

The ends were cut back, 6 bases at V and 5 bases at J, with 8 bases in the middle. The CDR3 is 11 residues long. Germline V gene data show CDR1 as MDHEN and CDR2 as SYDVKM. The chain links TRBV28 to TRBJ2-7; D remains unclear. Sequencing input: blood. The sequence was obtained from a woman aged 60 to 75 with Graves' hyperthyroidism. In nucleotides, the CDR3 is TGTGCCAGCAGGGGATGGAACGAGCAGTACTTC. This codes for CASRGWNEQYF.